This T cell receptor beta chain was sequenced in a study of somatic mutations in cytotoxic T cells in rheumatoid arthritis. Study-level information: Flow sorting of some V beta antibody-stained T cells reached nearly 100% purity, with V beta1+ cells also TCRB-sequenced.

In this sample, this clone is medium-sized. Measured with immunoSEQ multiplex PCR; TCRdb has only the in-frame clones, and not every one. The sample consists of about 18,000 clones, over 75% of them appearing once. The V gene's germline CDR1 is SGHDN and CDR2 FVKESK. V was clipped by 4 bases and J by 2 bases, with 14 bases between them. The CDR3 sequence is 15 residues long. Material: CD8+ T cells sorted from blood. The chain is built from TRBV14 and TRBJ1-2, with D possibly being TRBD1 (6 bases). The clonotype comes from an adult with rheumatoid arthritis. The CDR3 loop reads CASSRSGEGNYGYTF. CDR3 in DNA: TGTGCCAGCAGCCGGTCAGGGGAGGGGAACTATGGCTACACCTTC.